Below, 8 T cell receptor beta chains from the same sample are listed, as sequenced in a study of human T cells and chemical hapten exposure. Documented time point: patch test 3, about 24 weeks after DPC sensitization. Treatment given: therapeutic diphenylcyclopropenone sensitization with weekly scalp DPC. TCRdb passed the RACE reads through MiXCR, listing each CDR3 protein once. The profile covers 80,000 to 100,000 distinct CDR3 sequences, with about a tenth appearing a single time and around 1.1% taken by the ten largest. Sequencing used whole blood, obtained in connection with sensitization to the hapten diphenylcyclopropenone (DPC). These receptors originate from a woman in her 30s with alopecia areata. Some clones in this sample may be carry-over from other donors' samples.

This clonotype occurred many times. The chain links TRBV9 to TRBJ1-5, with 7 bases identical to TRBD1. Germline-derived CDR1 and CDR2 are SGDLS and YYNGEE. The CDR3 runs 14 residues. With 5 bases clipped from V and 4 bases from J, the junction kept 6 bases outside the gene matches. CDR3 sequence (DNA): TGTGCCAGCAGTGTGGGACAGCTTAATCAGCCCCAGCATTTT. Amino acids: CASSVGQLNQPQHF. The full variable domain, with the rest looked up from reference TRBV9 and TRBJ1-5, is DSGVTQTPKHLITATGQRVTLRCSPRSGDLSVYWYQQSLDQGLQFLIQYYNGEERAKGNILERFSAQQFPDLHSELNLSSLELGDSALYFCASSVGQLNQPQHFGDGTRLSIL.

This clonotype was counted ten times or more. This chain joins TRBV20-1 and TRBJ2-5; 7 bases line up with TRBD2. Germline V lookup: CDR1 DFQATT, CDR2 SNEGSKA (reference sequence). CDR3 length equals 12 residues. Trimming removed 5 bases from V and 3 bases from J; junction bases left unmatched: 3. The CDR3 DNA sequence: TGCAGTGCTCCTAGCGGAAAAGAGACCCAGTACTTC. It translates to CSAPSGKETQYF.

This clonotype was picked up many times. The chain joins TRBV7-8 to TRBJ1-4; D is uncertain. Germline lookup yields CDR1 SGHVS and CDR2 FQNEAQ. The CDR3 covers 15 residues. V lost 5 bases to trimming and J lost 6 bases, with 16 bases between them. The CDR3 nucleotides read TGTGCCAGCAGCCAACACGCGGGAAACGATGAAAAACTGTTTTTT. This codes for CASSQHAGNDEKLFF.

This clonotype was counted many times. The genes are TRBV7-9 and TRBJ2-7; D uncertain. Trimming stripped 1 base from V and 3 bases from J, with 10 bases between. This CDR3 contains 14 residues. The germline gives CDR1 SEHNR, CDR2 FQNEAQ (reference sequence). The chain's CDR3 is CASSLDGSYYEQYV. The CDR3, as DNA: TGTGCCAGCAGCTTAGATGGCAGCTACTACGAGCAGTACGTC.

In this sample, this clonotype turned up a few times. The chain is built from TRBV5-1 and TRBJ1-6, with D unresolved. Germline loops: CDR1 SGHRS, CDR2 YFSETQ. The CDR3 loop spans 15 amino acids. The ends were cut back, 0 bases at V and 7 bases at J, with 11 bases in the middle. In nucleotides, the CDR3 is TGCGCCAGCAGCTTGGAATGGTCGCGGAATTCACCCCTCCACTTT. Residues: CASSLEWSRNSPLHF.

In this sample, this clonotype turned up many times. The CDR3 region has the DNA TGTGCCATCAGTGAGCCGGGGACTACAGATACGCAGTATTTT. Amino acids: CAISEPGTTDTQYF. The V and J genes are TRBV10-3 and TRBJ2-3; weak D call: TRBD2 (6 bases). The CDR3 runs 14 residues. Deletions cut 2 bases from V and 3 bases from J, with 9 bases between. Germline V gene sequence: CDR1 ENHRY, CDR2 SYGVKD.

This clonotype was recorded at least ten times. J is TRBJ2-3 and V is TRBV24-1; D ambiguous. Germline CDR1 and CDR2: KGHDR and SFDVKD. The CDR3 extends over 14 amino acids. V dropped 5 bases and J dropped 0 bases, with 8 bases sitting between them. CDR3 in DNA: TGTGCCACCAGTGTACAAGGCAGCACAGATACGCAGTATTTT. Encoded protein: CATSVQGSTDTQYF.

The rearrangement uses TRBV7-6 and TRBJ1-3; no definite D call. Trimming left V 5 bases short and J 0 bases short, with 14 bases between. CDR3 length equals 16 residues. Germline CDR1 SGHVS, CDR2 FNYEAQ. The CDR3 loop is CASSADHQVSGNTIYF. The CDR3 region has the DNA TGTGCCAGCAGCGCGGACCATCAAGTCTCTGGAAACACCATATATTTT.